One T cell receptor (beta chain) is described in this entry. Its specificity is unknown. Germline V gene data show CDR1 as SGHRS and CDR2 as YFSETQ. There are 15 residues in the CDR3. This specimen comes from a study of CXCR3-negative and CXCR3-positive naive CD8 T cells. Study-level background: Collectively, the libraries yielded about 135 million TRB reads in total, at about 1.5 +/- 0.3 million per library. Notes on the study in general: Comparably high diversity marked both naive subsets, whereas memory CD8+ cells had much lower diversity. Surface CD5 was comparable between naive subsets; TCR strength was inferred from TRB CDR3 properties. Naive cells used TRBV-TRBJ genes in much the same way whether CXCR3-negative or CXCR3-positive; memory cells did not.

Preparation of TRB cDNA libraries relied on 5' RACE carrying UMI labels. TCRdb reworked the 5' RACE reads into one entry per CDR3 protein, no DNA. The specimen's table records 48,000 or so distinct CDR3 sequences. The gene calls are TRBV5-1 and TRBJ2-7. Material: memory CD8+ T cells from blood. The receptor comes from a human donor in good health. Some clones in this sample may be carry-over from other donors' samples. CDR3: CASSHNDRATYEQYF.